These 17 T cell receptor beta chains came from one sample sequenced in a study of identical twins. MiXCR, run by TCRdb on the 5' RACE reads, gives a single entry per CDR3 protein. The top ten hold 0.98% of the sample, which has under 500,000 distinct CDR3 sequences, roughly 13% seen once. The sample was also linked to a second study, of yellow fever vaccine responses in identical twins.

Sequencing was done on a sample of CD4+ T cells sorted from blood. Source of these receptors: a young woman in good health.

The J gene is TRBJ2-1, the V gene TRBV20-1; D might be TRBD2 (6 bases). CDR3 size: 13 residues. V was shortened by 5 bases and J by 9 bases, with 17 bases between the two germline ends. From germline, CDR1 is DFQATT and CDR2 SNEGSKA (reference sequence). The CDR3: CSAPPGGGSEQFF. CDR3 coding DNA: TGCAGTGCTCCGCCCGGGGGTGGGAGTGAGCAGTTCTTC.

This clonotype has a handful of counts. V is TRBV12-3 or TRBV12-4 and J is TRBJ1-2, with TRBD1 identical over 10 bases. V shed 7 bases, J shed 6 bases, and the junction held 11 bases outside the gene matches. The CDR3 has 15 amino acids. In nucleotides, the CDR3 is TGTGCCAGCATCCTGACGGGACAGGGGCTGGATGGCTACACCTTC. Protein product: CASILTGQGLDGYTF.

This rearrangement joins TRBV19 to TRBJ2-3; D ambiguous. Germline CDR1 and CDR2: LNHDA and SQIVND (reference sequence). V lost 7 bases and J lost 0, with 8 bases in between. There are 13 residues in the CDR3. The CDR3 coding sequence is TGTGCCAGTAATGTGAAGAGCACAGATACGCAGTATTTT. Translated, it gives CASNVKSTDTQYF.

The chain links TRBV20-1 to TRBJ2-5; TRBD2 matches 12 bases. Trimming cost V 7 bases and J 9 bases; bases outside gene matches: 15. This CDR3 has 15 amino acids. Germline V CDR1 and CDR2: DFQATT, SNEGSKA (reference sequence). The CDR3 DNA reads as TGCAGTGTTCCCCGGACTAGCGGGACCACAGGGGCCCAGTACTTC. It is translated as CSVPRTSGTTGAQYF.

This chain links TRBV6-2 or TRBV6-3 with TRBJ2-7, with TRBD1 identical over 8 bases. Germline V gives CDR1 MNHEY, CDR2 SVGEGT. The CDR3 loop spans 16 amino acids. V lost 6 bases and J lost 7; bases outside the gene matches: 17. The CDR3 coding sequence is TGTGCCAGCAGCACCACCTCAGGGGGCCGGTTAGGGGAGCAGTACTTC. The encoded protein is CASSTTSGGRLGEQYF.

The sample holds a few counts of this clonotype. This chain joins TRBV7-2 and TRBJ2-7; D is perhaps TRBD1 or TRBD2 (5 bases each). The CDR3 runs 13 residues. From germline, CDR1 is SGHTA and CDR2 FQGNSA. Trimming pared 7 bases from V and 3 bases from J, leaving 13 bases between. The CDR3 reads CASTPGRYYEQYF. For the CDR3, the DNA is TGTGCCAGCACCCCGGGACGGTACTACGAGCAGTACTTC.

V is TRBV11-2 and J is TRBJ2-7; D is unclear. Looked up from germline, CDR1 is SGHAT and CDR2 is FQNNGV. V lost 2 bases and J 0 bases, leaving 17 bases between the germline ends. The CDR3 covers 17 residues. CDR3 nucleotides: TGTGCCAGCAGCTTATCCCGGCCGGGTAGTAGCTCCTACGAGCAGTACTTC. Its protein product is CASSLSRPGSSSYEQYF.

This clonotype was detected ten times or more. The J gene is TRBJ2-1, the V gene TRBV12-3 or TRBV12-4; TRBD2 is a possible D gene (6 bases). Trimming left V 4 bases short and J 12 bases short, with 16 bases between. The CDR3 runs to 13 residues. The CDR3 nucleotides are TGTGCCAGCAGTTCCGGGACTGGCAAGCGGCAGTTCTTC. The encoded protein is CASSSGTGKRQFF.

The V and J genes are TRBV20-1 and TRBJ2-7, with 9 bases that match TRBD2. The germline CDR1 and CDR2 sequences are DFQATT and SNEGSKA (reference sequence). Trimming took 1 base from V and 0 from J; bases not matched to a gene: 7. The CDR3 is 16 amino acids. The DNA of the CDR3 is TGCAGTGCTAGAGGGTGGCTAGCGGGAATCTCCTACGAGCAGTACTTC. Translation gives CSARGWLAGISYEQYF.

V gene TRBV5-4 combines with J gene TRBJ2-3; D is possibly TRBD1 (5 bases). The germline V gene encodes CDR1 SGHNT and CDR2 YYREEE (reference sequence). V shed 0 bases and J shed 1 base, with 15 bases lying between them. There are 17 residues in the CDR3. The CDR3 DNA is TGTGCCAGCAGCTTGGGGACCGACCTAGGGGGCACAGATACGCAGTATTTT. As protein: CASSLGTDLGGTDTQYF.

This sequence joins TRBV5-1 and TRBJ1-2; no firm D call. In germline, CDR1 is SGHRS, CDR2 YFSETQ. CDR3 length: 12 amino acids. The V end lost 3 bases, the J end lost 6 bases, and 9 bases lay between the germline ends. The CDR3 DNA reads TGCGCCAGCAGCTACGACCTGGATGGCTACACCTTC. This codes for CASSYDLDGYTF.

The sample holds a few counts of this clonotype. V gene TRBV7-2 combines with J gene TRBJ2-1; 9 bases fit TRBD2. Germline lookup yields CDR1 SGHTA and CDR2 FQGNSA. The CDR3 spans 16 residues. The ends lost 3 bases at V and 4 bases at J; junction bases unmatched: 7. The CDR3 DNA is TGTGCCAGCAGCTTGGCGCGGGGGGGCGGTTACAATGAGCAGTTCTTC. Protein product: CASSLARGGGYNEQFF.

The chain recombines TRBV11-1 with TRBJ2-7, with D perhaps TRBD1 (5 bases). The CDR3 has 18 residues. The germline CDR1 and CDR2 sequences are SGHAT and FQDESV (reference sequence). Trimming left V 5 bases short and J 1 base short, with 24 bases between. The CDR3 loop reads CASSHTPPDLRASYEQYF. The CDR3 DNA follows: TGTGCCAGCAGCCATACGCCCCCCGATCTCAGGGCGTCCTACGAGCAGTACTTC. The full variable domain, with the rest looked up from reference TRBV11-1 and TRBJ2-7, is EAEVAQSPRYKITEKSQAVAFWCDPISGHATLYWYRQILGQGPELLVQFQDESVVDDSQLPKDRFSAERLKGVDSTLKIQPAELGDSAMYLCASSHTPPDLRASYEQYFGPGTRLTVT.

V is TRBV11-2 and J is TRBJ2-7; D might be TRBD1 or TRBD2, each matching 6 bases. The CDR3 is 17 residues long. V was shortened by 1 base and J by 0 bases, with 16 bases between the two germline ends. Germline loops: CDR1 SGHAT, CDR2 FQNNGV. The DNA for the CDR3 is TGTGCCAGCAGCTTAGTGGGTGCGGGACACCGCTCCTACGAGCAGTACTTC. This sequence encodes CASSLVGAGHRSYEQYF.

The rearrangement links TRBV28 to TRBJ2-7, with no clear D. Germline V lookup: CDR1 MDHEN, CDR2 SYDVKM. There are 14 residues in the CDR3. With 7 bases removed from V and 0 bases from J, the gap between germline ends came to 13 bases. The CDR3 DNA is TGTGCCAGCACCCCTATGAAATCCTCCTACGAGCAGTACTTC. It encodes CASTPMKSSYEQYF.

This clonotype appeared a few times. The V call is TRBV20-1, the J call TRBJ1-4, with D hard to call. V lost 1 base and J 2 bases, leaving 8 bases between the germline ends. Germline CDR1 reads DFQATT; CDR2 reads SNEGSKA (reference sequence). There are 14 residues in the CDR3. In nucleotides, the CDR3 is TGCAGTGCTAGAGTTCCGGGGACTAATGAAAAACTGTTTTTT. Translation gives CSARVPGTNEKLFF.

V is TRBV29-1 and J is TRBJ1-2, with D possibly TRBD1 on 6 matching bases. Germline V gene data show CDR1 as SQVTM and CDR2 as ANQGSEA. The CDR3 is 15 residues long. V was shortened by 2 bases and J by 0 bases, with 13 bases between the two germline ends. The CDR3 sequence is CSVESPGDSNYGYTF. CDR3 nucleotides: TGCAGCGTTGAAAGCCCAGGGGACTCTAACTATGGCTACACCTTC.